Below are 19 T cell receptor beta chains sequenced from a single sample in a study of blood T cell repertoires in COVID-19. Clones were sequenced by immunoSEQ multiplex PCR, and TCRdb holds only the in-frame ones, with some missing. Of approximately 80,000 clones in the sample, about 91% are singletons; the top ten hold approximately 6.7%. Input material: peripheral blood. These receptors all come from an elderly woman with acute or convalescent COVID-19.

This rearrangement joins TRBV6-5 to TRBJ1-3; no reliable D call. V lost 4 bases, J lost 0 bases, and 7 bases lay in between. The CDR3 extends over 14 amino acids. Germline CDR1 MNHEY, CDR2 SVGAGI. The CDR3 DNA sequence: TGTGCCAGCAGTTTTGTTAGCTCTGGAAACACCATATATTTT. Amino acid sequence: CASSFVSSGNTIYF.

The chain carries TRBV4-2 and TRBJ2-5, with 10 nucleotides matching TRBD2. The germline gives CDR1 LGHNA, CDR2 YNFKEQ. This CDR3 has 19 residues. V shed 4 bases, J shed 2 bases, and the junction held 16 bases outside the gene matches. The CDR3 region has the DNA TGTGCCAGCAGCCCCGGGGGGCTAGCGGGAGTTTTCGTTCAAGAGACCCAGTACTTC. Translated: CASSPGGLAGVFVQETQYF.

This clone was observed a single time. This chain uses TRBV25-1 with TRBJ1-2, with D hard to call. This CDR3 is built from 13 residues. From germline, CDR1 is MGHDK and CDR2 SYGVNS. The V end lost 2 bases, the J end lost 2 bases, and 6 bases lay between the germline ends. This chain's CDR3 is CASSENRNYGYTF. CDR3 DNA sequence: TGTGCCAGCAGTGAAAACAGAAACTATGGCTACACCTTC.

The V gene is TRBV6-5, the J gene TRBJ2-2, with D uncertain. With 6 bases removed from V and 5 bases from J, the gap between germline ends came to 16 bases. This CDR3 is 15 amino acids long. Germline loops: CDR1 MNHEY, CDR2 SVGAGI. The CDR3 spells CASSLTQQGTGELFF. CDR3 coding DNA: TGTGCCAGCAGCCTGACTCAGCAAGGTACCGGGGAGCTGTTTTTT.

The rearrangement joins TRBV6-2 or TRBV6-3 to TRBJ2-7; 10 bases are a match to TRBD1. The V segment lost 2 bases and the J segment 1 base; nucleotides outside the gene matches: 5. The germline gives CDR1 MNHEY, CDR2 SVGEGT. The CDR3 contains 16 residues. Here the CDR3 reads CASSYSRDRGSYEQYF. The CDR3 nucleotides are TGTGCCAGCAGTTACAGCCGGGACAGGGGTTCCTACGAGCAGTACTTC.

A few counts support this clone. CDR3 sequence (DNA): TGTGCCAGCAGCTTCCAGGGCCAGTCTGGCTACACCTTC. This codes for CASSFQGQSGYTF. This rearrangement joins TRBV13 to TRBJ1-2, with D perhaps TRBD1 (5 bases). This CDR3 contains 13 residues. V was clipped by 3 bases and J by 7 bases, with 12 bases between them. CDR1 is PRHDT and CDR2 is FYEKMQ in the germline V gene (reference sequence).

The CDR3 protein is CSARTGIEAFF. The DNA for the CDR3 is TGCAGTGCTAGGACCGGGATTGAAGCTTTCTTT. The chain employs TRBV20-1 and TRBJ1-1; no firm D call. The V end was cut by 3 bases, the J end by 7 bases, with 9 bases between. Germline V CDR1 and CDR2: DFQATT, SNEGSKA (reference sequence). This CDR3 has 11 residues.

The chain links TRBV19 to TRBJ2-7; D is ambiguous. In germline, CDR1 is LNHDA, CDR2 SQIVND (reference sequence). CDR3 length: 13 residues. V was trimmed by 4 bases and J by 0 bases, leaving 7 bases between them. CDR3 nucleotides: TGTGCCAGTAGTAACCAGGCCTCCTACGAGCAGTACTTC. Protein sequence: CASSNQASYEQYF.

CDR3 loop: CASSYSGTSGGKGSDTQYF. The CDR3 DNA reads TGCGCCAGCAGCTATTCCGGGACTAGCGGGGGGAAGGGGTCCGATACGCAGTATTTT. The chain has TRBV5-1 and TRBJ2-3; 15 bases agree with TRBD2. The V gene's germline CDR1 is SGHRS and CDR2 YFSETQ. Germline trimming cut 3 bases from V and 6 bases from J; bases unmatched to any gene: 14. The CDR3 is 19 amino acids.

The rearrangement links TRBV6-5 to TRBJ1-1; D is unresolved. The CDR3 is 11 residues long. Germline CDR1 is MNHEY and CDR2 is SVGAGI. The V end was cut by 6 bases, the J end by 2 bases, with 4 bases between. As DNA, the CDR3 is TGTGCCAGCAGCGTAAACACTGAAGCTTTCTTT. Its translation: CASSVNTEAFF.

This rearrangement joins TRBV19 to TRBJ2-1, with D possibly matching TRBD2 (7 bases). Germline V gives CDR1 LNHDA, CDR2 SQIVND (reference sequence). Trimming pared 3 bases from V and 0 bases from J, leaving 15 bases between. The CDR3 runs 17 residues. This CDR3 is CASSIGGAGSSYNEQFF. The CDR3 region has the DNA TGTGCCAGTAGTATTGGGGGGGCGGGGAGCTCCTACAATGAGCAGTTCTTC.

The chain combines TRBV30 with TRBJ1-5; 11 bases agree with TRBD1. J was trimmed by 6 bases and V by 3 bases; bases with no gene match: 4. CDR3 size: 14 residues. Germline-derived CDR1 and CDR2 are GTSNPN and SVGIG (reference sequence). The CDR3 reads CAWRGTGGVQPQHF. The CDR3 region has the DNA TGTGCCTGGAGGGGGACAGGGGGGGTTCAGCCCCAGCATTTT.

The chain couples TRBV6-5 to TRBJ1-3; tentative D call: TRBD1 (5 bases). Germline V gene data show CDR1 as MNHEY and CDR2 as SVGAGI. The V end was cut by 6 bases, the J end by 3 bases, with 15 bases between. The CDR3 has 15 residues. The CDR3, as DNA: TGTGCCAGCAGGACGATGGGGGGAAATGGAAACACCATATATTTT. Protein product: CASRTMGGNGNTIYF.

The chain links TRBV19 to TRBJ1-4; TRBD1 matches 8 bases. V dropped 9 bases and J dropped 7; count of bases not matched to a gene: 13. This CDR3 contains 15 residues. Germline V lookup: CDR1 LNHDA, CDR2 SQIVND (reference sequence). CDR3 sequence: CASLPGQGAGEKLFF. Here the CDR3 DNA reads TGTGCCAGCCTTCCCGGCCAGGGGGCGGGTGAAAAACTGTTTTTT.

The V call is TRBV7-9, the J call TRBJ2-3; 7 bases fit TRBD2. The germline CDR1 and CDR2 sequences are SEHNR and FQNEAQ (reference sequence). The CDR3 covers 17 residues. V shed 1 base, J shed 3 bases, and the junction held 10 bases outside the gene matches. The CDR3 DNA is TGTGCCAGCAGCTTAGGCTCTCAAGGGAGGGGAACAGATACGCAGTATTTT. Protein product: CASSLGSQGRGTDTQYF.

In its sample, this clone ranks as medium-sized. V is TRBV7-9 and J is TRBJ2-1; 14 bases match TRBD2. The CDR3 consists of 16 residues. Trimming at V came to 2 bases and at J to 5 bases, leaving 2 bases not matched to a gene. Germline V gives CDR1 SEHNR, CDR2 FQNEAQ (reference sequence). The CDR3 DNA is TGTGCCAGCAGCTTACGGACTAGCGGGGGGAACAATGAGCAGTTCTTC. Amino acids: CASSLRTSGGNNEQFF.

This clone was seen once. The chain combines TRBV11-1 with TRBJ2-7; D uncertain. Trimming took off 1 base at V and 6 bases at J, with 10 bases between the two ends. Germline V CDR1 and CDR2: SGHAT, FQDESV (reference sequence). The CDR3 is 13 amino acids. CDR3 bases: TGTGCCAGCAGCTTAGGCCTCCAGATCGAGCAGTACTTC. As protein: CASSLGLQIEQYF.

The rearrangement uses TRBV19 and TRBJ2-1, with TRBD2 identical over 9 bases. The CDR3 consists of 16 residues. CDR1 is LNHDA and CDR2 is SQIVND in the germline V gene (reference sequence). V was clipped by 9 bases and J by 7 bases; unmatched bases: 16. The CDR3 coding sequence is TGTGCCAGCGCTAAGCGGGGGGCCCTAGTGCGTAATGAGCAGTTCTTC. The encoded protein is CASAKRGALVRNEQFF.

The rearrangement uses TRBV12-3 or TRBV12-4 and TRBJ1-2; 9 nucleotides agree with TRBD1. Unmatched junction bases numbered 2, after V lost 1 base and J lost 8 bases. This CDR3 region has 13 residues. DNA for the CDR3: TGTGCCAGCAGTTTAGGACAGGGGGGCGGCTACACCTTC. Translated: CASSLGQGGGYTF.